The 17 T cell receptor beta chains below all came from one sample that was sequenced in a study of Ad26.COV2.S vaccination and SARS-CoV-2 variants. Measured with immunoSEQ multiplex PCR; TCRdb has only the in-frame clones, and not every one. Among about 420,000 clones listed, approximately 87% were seen once. Noted treatment: roughly 20 received Ad26.COV2.S at low or high dose, single or two shots; 5 received placebo; per-sample allocation not given. Sampling was performed 63 days after the first vaccine or placebo injection. This material consisted of peripheral blood, taken in a trial of Ad26.COV2.S vaccine versus placebo. These receptors were taken from a person between 18 and 65 years old who received the Ad26.COV2.S COVID-19 vaccine or a placebo.

This chain links TRBV7-2 with TRBJ1-2; no reliable D call. The CDR3 loop spans 16 amino acids. V lost 0 bases to trimming and J lost 0 bases, with 11 bases between them. The germline V gene has CDR1 SGHTA and CDR2 FQGNSA. CDR3 DNA: TGTGCCAGCAGCTTAGCACGGGGTCGGGCTAACTATGGCTACACCTTC. Translated: CASSLARGRANYGYTF. The full variable domain, rest sourced from reference TRBV7-2 and TRBJ1-2, is GAGVSQSPSNKVTEKGKDVELRCDPISGHTALYWYRQSLGQGLEFLIYFQGNSAPDKSGLPSDRFSAERTGGSVSTLTIQRTQQEDSAVYLCASSLARGRANYGYTFGSGTRLTVV.

The J gene is TRBJ2-3, the V gene TRBV28, with D perhaps given as TRBD1 or TRBD2 (6 bases each). The CDR3 is 15 amino acids. Germline CDR1 and CDR2: MDHEN and SYDVKM. V lost 7 bases and J 4 bases, leaving 18 bases between the germline ends. The CDR3 DNA reads as TGTGCCAGCACACCCCCAACGGGGGCGCCAGATACGCAGTATTTT. This sequence encodes CASTPPTGAPDTQYF.

The rearrangement joins TRBV6-6 to TRBJ1-6; tentatively, D is TRBD1 (6 bases). V lost 2 bases and J lost 7, with 9 bases in between. The CDR3 consists of 14 residues. Germline V gene data show CDR1 as MNHNY and CDR2 as SVGAGI (reference sequence). This chain's CDR3 is CASSYTGWNSPLHF. The DNA for the CDR3 is TGTGCCAGCAGTTACACAGGGTGGAATTCACCCCTCCACTTT.

The CDR3: CASSFQDVDTGELFF. The CDR3 coding sequence is TGCGCCAGCAGCTTTCAGGACGTCGACACCGGGGAGCTGTTTTTT. The chain combines TRBV5-1 with TRBJ2-2; no clear D gene. V was pared by 2 bases and J by 3 bases, with 11 bases between. The CDR3 runs 15 residues. Per germline, CDR1 SGHRS and CDR2 YFSETQ.

The sample holds one count of this clone. The chain uses TRBV18 and TRBJ1-1; D remains ambiguous. Germline loops: CDR1 KGHSH, CDR2 LQKENI. CDR3 length: 16 amino acids. Trimming stripped 3 bases from V and 1 base from J, with 15 bases between. The CDR3 here is CASSPNTNYQNTEAFF. CDR3 DNA: TGTGCCAGCTCACCCAACACCAATTACCAGAACACTGAAGCTTTCTTT.

The chain links TRBV10-3 to TRBJ1-5, with no clear D. V was trimmed by 2 bases and J by 4 bases, leaving 9 bases between them. The CDR3 extends over 14 amino acids. Germline lookup yields CDR1 ENHRY and CDR2 SYGVKD. The CDR3 bases are TGTGCCATCAGTGAGAAGACGGTGAATCAGCCCCAGCATTTT. Encoded protein: CAISEKTVNQPQHF.

The chain is built from TRBV28 and TRBJ1-5; possibly TRBD1 for D (5 bases). V lost 4 bases and J lost 2, with 21 bases in between. The germline gives CDR1 MDHEN, CDR2 SYDVKM. This CDR3 has 18 amino acids. CDR3 protein: CASSSARGGTVRNQPQHF. The CDR3 DNA reads TGTGCCAGCAGTTCGGCCCGTGGGGGGACCGTGCGCAATCAGCCCCAGCATTTT.

This chain links TRBV4-3 with TRBJ1-2; the D is unclear. The CDR3 is 14 amino acids. Germline CDR1 LGHNA, CDR2 YSLEER. Trimming left V 6 bases short and J 4 bases short, with 15 bases between. The CDR3 sequence: CASSLRVQTYGYTF. CDR3 nucleotide sequence: TGCGCCAGCAGTCTGAGGGTACAGACCTATGGCTACACCTTC.

The chain combines TRBV7-2 with TRBJ2-7; no definite D call. Germline CDR1 reads SGHTA; CDR2 reads FQGNSA. Trimming left V 5 bases short and J 4 bases short, with 12 bases between. The CDR3 runs to 13 residues. DNA for the CDR3: TGTGCCAGCAGCCGAGACGCGAATTACGAGCAGTACTTC. It encodes CASSRDANYEQYF.

This rearrangement joins TRBV30 to TRBJ2-3, with 12 bases matching TRBD2. The V gene's germline CDR1 is GTSNPN and CDR2 SVGIG (reference sequence). This CDR3 spans 16 amino acids. The trim removed 3 bases at V and 6 bases at J, leaving 10 bases unmatched. The CDR3 DNA reads as TGTGCCTGGAGCACTGGACTAGCGGGGAGCGGGGATACGCAGTATTTT. Translating it yields CAWSTGLAGSGDTQYF. The full variable domain, rest sourced from reference TRBV30 and TRBJ2-3, is SQTIHQWPATLVQPVGSPLSLECTVEGTSNPNLYWYRQAAGRGLQLLFYSVGIGQISSEVPQNLSASRPQDRQFILSSKKLLLSDSGFYLCAWSTGLAGSGDTQYFGPGTRLTVL.

This clone was picked up a small number of times. The chain couples TRBV2 to TRBJ2-1, with D possibly matching TRBD1 (8 bases). The CDR3 has 15 residues. V lost 4 bases to trimming and J lost 7 bases, with 17 bases between them. CDR1 is SNHLY and CDR2 is FYNNEI in the germline V gene. This CDR3 is CASSAGTGSGNEQFF. The CDR3 region has the DNA TGTGCCAGCAGTGCAGGGACAGGTAGCGGGAATGAGCAGTTCTTC.

The rearrangement links TRBV7-2 to TRBJ2-7, with a weak D call TRBD1 (7 bases). The CDR3 is 15 amino acids. V lost 5 bases, J lost 3 bases, and 17 bases lay in between. From germline, CDR1 is SGHTA and CDR2 FQGNSA. The CDR3 DNA is TGTGCCAGCAGCCCCCAGGGGGGATTCGGCTACGAGCAGTACTTC. Protein sequence: CASSPQGGFGYEQYF.

The chain couples TRBV6-2 or TRBV6-3 to TRBJ2-7; TRBD2 matches at 11 bases. The CDR3 is made up of 16 amino acids. CDR1 and CDR2 (germline): MNHEY, SVGEGT. J lost 3 bases, V lost 2 bases, and 6 bases had no gene match. Here the CDR3 DNA reads TGTGCCAGCAGTTACGCCTTAGCGGGGGGGCACTACGAGCAGTACTTC. Amino acid sequence: CASSYALAGGHYEQYF.

V and J are TRBV19 and TRBJ2-2; D may be TRBD1 (6 bases). The V end lost 1 base, the J end lost 2 bases, and 11 bases lay between the germline ends. Germline CDR1 LNHDA, CDR2 SQIVND (reference sequence). The CDR3 sequence is 16 residues long. The CDR3 DNA is TGTGCCAGTAGTATAGCGGGCAGGGGTAACACCGGGGAGCTGTTTTTT. Residues: CASSIAGRGNTGELFF.

This rearrangement joins TRBV19 to TRBJ2-7; TRBD1 might be the D (6 bases). Germline V CDR1 and CDR2: LNHDA, SQIVND (reference sequence). CDR3 length: 15 amino acids. V lost 2 bases, J lost 3 bases, and 14 bases lay in between. The CDR3 loop is CASSIFIEGVYEQYF. The DNA of the CDR3 is TGTGCCAGTAGTATATTTATTGAGGGGGTCTACGAGCAGTACTTC. Looking up the rest from reference TRBV19 and TRBJ2-7 gives the full variable domain: DGGITQSPKYLFRKEGQNVTLSCEQNLNHDAMYWYRQDPGQGLRLIYYSQIVNDFQKGDIAEGYSVSREKKESFPLTVTSAQKNPTAFYLCASSIFIEGVYEQYFGPGTRLTVT.

V and J are TRBV20-1 and TRBJ1-6; 8 nucleotides agree with TRBD1. Germline lookup yields CDR1 DFQATT and CDR2 SNEGSKA (reference sequence). After removal of 3 bases from V and 9 bases from J, the junction contained 10 bases not matched to a gene. The CDR3 covers 15 residues. Here the CDR3 reads CSASATDRGASPLHF. CDR3 bases: TGCAGTGCTAGTGCTACTGACAGGGGAGCTTCACCCCTCCACTTT.

This clone has only one observation. The chain couples TRBV7-2 to TRBJ2-5; 12 bases align to TRBD2. The CDR3 runs 16 residues. The V and J ends lost 5 bases and 0 bases, in that order; junction bases with no gene match: 4. CDR1 is SGHTA and CDR2 is FQGNSA in the germline V gene. The CDR3 coding sequence is TGTGCCAGCAGCATCGGACTAGCGGGGTACCAAGAGACCCAGTACTTC. Amino acid sequence: CASSIGLAGYQETQYF. Based on the CDR3 plus reference TRBV7-2 and TRBJ2-5, the full variable domain is GAGVSQSPSNKVTEKGKDVELRCDPISGHTALYWYRQSLGQGLEFLIYFQGNSAPDKSGLPSDRFSAERTGGSVSTLTIQRTQQEDSAVYLCASSIGLAGYQETQYFGPGTRLLVL.